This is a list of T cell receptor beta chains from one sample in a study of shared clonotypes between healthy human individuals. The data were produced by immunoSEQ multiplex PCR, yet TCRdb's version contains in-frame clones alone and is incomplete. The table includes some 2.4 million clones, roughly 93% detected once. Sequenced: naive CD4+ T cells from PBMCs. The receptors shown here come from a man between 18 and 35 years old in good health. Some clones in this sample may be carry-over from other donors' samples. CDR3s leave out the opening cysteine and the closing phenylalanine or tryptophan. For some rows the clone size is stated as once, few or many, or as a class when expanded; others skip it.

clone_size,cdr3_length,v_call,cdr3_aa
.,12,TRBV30,AWSVGGVTYEQY
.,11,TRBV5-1,ASSLFRGTEAF
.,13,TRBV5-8,ASSFGRHPNTEAF
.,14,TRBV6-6,ASSRNSAPSAYEQY
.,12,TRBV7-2,ASSFGTGAYEQY
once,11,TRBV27,ASRMTGVTEAF
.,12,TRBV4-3,ASSQDSGALGYT
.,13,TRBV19,ASRILGSWVGELF
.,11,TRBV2,ASSVQGTNTIY
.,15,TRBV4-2,ASSQGASGVIADTQY